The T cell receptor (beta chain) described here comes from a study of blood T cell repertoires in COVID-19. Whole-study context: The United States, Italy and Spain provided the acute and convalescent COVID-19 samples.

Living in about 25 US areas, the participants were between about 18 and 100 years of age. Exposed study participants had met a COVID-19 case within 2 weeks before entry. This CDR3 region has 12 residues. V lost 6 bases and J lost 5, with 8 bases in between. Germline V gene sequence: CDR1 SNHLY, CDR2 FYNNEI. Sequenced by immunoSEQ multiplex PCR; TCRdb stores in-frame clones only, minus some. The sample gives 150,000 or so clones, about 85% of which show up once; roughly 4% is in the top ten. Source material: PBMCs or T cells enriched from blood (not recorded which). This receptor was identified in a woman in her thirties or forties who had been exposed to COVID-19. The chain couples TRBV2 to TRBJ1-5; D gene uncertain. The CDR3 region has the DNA TGTGCCAGCAGGCCCACGGATCAGCCCCAGCATTTT. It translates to CASRPTDQPQHF.